The 23 T cell receptor beta chains below all came from one sample that was sequenced in a study of regulatory T cells in long-lasting Graves disease. The time point here: newly diagnosed GD, antithyroid drugs for less than 3 months. From RNA extracted from PBMCs, the TCR library was made. CDR3-region Arm-PCR and iRepertoire HTBI primers produced the TCR beta libraries. A single record per CDR3 protein comes from TCRdb applying MiXCR to the multiplex PCR reads. The sample carries about 400,000 distinct CDR3 sequences, 15% to 20% recorded once. The data were also submitted as part of a second study, on T cells in Graves' hyperthyroidism and ophthalmopathy.

This sample comprised peripheral blood mononuclear cells (PBMCs), obtained at new diagnosis, from a patient treated with antithyroid drugs. All receptors come from a woman aged 18-35 years with Graves disease.

This clonotype was detected a few times. This may come from a read error, since a much larger clone is one base off. J is TRBJ1-1 and V is TRBV5-1; D uncertain. Germline assignment: CDR1 SGHRS and CDR2 YFSETQ. V lost 4 bases, J lost 4 bases, and 14 bases lay in between. The length of the CDR3 is 14 residues. The CDR3 DNA reads TGCGCCAGCAGCATGGAGCCCTCAGGCACTGAAGCTTTCTTT. Protein product: CASSMEPSGTEAFF.

This clonotype was counted ten times or more. The V call is TRBV15, the J call TRBJ1-2; D ambiguous. V dropped 0 bases and J dropped 4 bases, with 6 bases sitting between them. Germline V CDR1 and CDR2: LNHNV, YYDKDF (reference sequence). The CDR3 has 13 residues. The CDR3 nucleotides read TGTGCCACCAGCAGAGATAGGTCCTATGGCTACACCTTC. Translated, it gives CATSRDRSYGYTF.

The chain couples TRBV19 to TRBJ2-7; no definite D call. CDR1 is LNHDA, CDR2 SQIVND, per germline (reference sequence). The V end lost 4 bases, the J end lost 6 bases, and 16 bases lay between the germline ends. The CDR3 contains 14 residues. The CDR3 sequence: CASSRAYTVSEQYF. In DNA, the CDR3 is TGTGCCAGTAGTAGGGCCTACACTGTCTCCGAGCAGTACTTC.

This clonotype was counted many times. The rearrangement uses TRBV2 and TRBJ2-7, with D hard to call. Germline assignment: CDR1 SNHLY and CDR2 FYNNEI. CDR3 length equals 12 residues. V lost 8 bases, J lost 7 bases, and 15 bases lay in between. CDR3 nucleotide sequence: TGTGCCAGCCTTCATCAGAGAGGTGAGCAGTACTTC. Protein product: CASLHQRGEQYF.

This clonotype was recorded at least ten times. The rearrangement joins TRBV30 to TRBJ2-2, with no clear D. CDR1 is GTSNPN and CDR2 is SVGIG in the germline V gene (reference sequence). Between the trimmed V and J ends, which lost 5 bases and 6 bases, there was a span of 16 bases. CDR3 length equals 14 residues. CDR3 sequence: CAWARGIVAGELFF. CDR3 coding DNA: TGTGCCTGGGCGCGTGGGATTGTCGCCGGGGAGCTGTTTTTT.

The table lists this clonotype with many counts. The rearrangement links TRBV30 to TRBJ1-1; D not certain. With 2 bases removed from V and 3 bases from J, the gap between germline ends came to 10 bases. The CDR3 runs 13 residues. The germline V gene encodes CDR1 GTSNPN and CDR2 SVGIG (reference sequence). The CDR3 nucleotides are TGTGCCTGGAGTCTTCTCCCTTACACTGAAGCTTTCTTT. This encodes CAWSLLPYTEAFF.

There are many counts of this clonotype. The V and J genes are TRBV6-1 and TRBJ1-1, with 11 bases fitting TRBD1. Trimming removed 3 bases from V and 3 bases from J; junction bases left unmatched: 9. CDR1 is MNHNS, CDR2 SASEGT, per germline. This CDR3 has 17 residues. DNA of the CDR3: TGTGCCAGCAGTGAGCGGACAGGGGGCCTTTTTGACACTGAAGCTTTCTTT. It yields the protein CASSERTGGLFDTEAFF.

This clonotype has at least ten counts. V usage is TRBV6-1 and J usage is TRBJ2-1; D not certain. V was clipped by 8 bases and J by 5 bases, with 10 bases between them. The CDR3 runs to 12 residues. CDR1 MNHNS and CDR2 SASEGT come from the germline V gene. The CDR3 sequence: CASVAENNEQFF. DNA for the CDR3: TGTGCCAGCGTCGCCGAGAACAATGAGCAGTTCTTC.

This chain links TRBV6-1 with TRBJ2-7; D is unclear. Germline CDR1 and CDR2: MNHNS and SASEGT. CDR3 size: 14 residues. V lost 6 bases and J lost 2, with 14 bases in between. The CDR3 nucleotides are TGTGCCAGCAGCCCCCGGATGGCAACCTACGAGCAGTACTTC. Its protein is CASSPRMATYEQYF.

This clonotype was picked up many times. V usage is TRBV28 and J usage is TRBJ2-7; D remains ambiguous. The CDR3 is 14 amino acids. Per germline, CDR1 MDHEN and CDR2 SYDVKM. With 4 bases removed from V and 3 bases from J, the gap between germline ends came to 13 bases. The DNA of the CDR3 is TGTGCCAGCAGTTCTCCCCCAGGATTCTACGAGCAGTACTTC. It codes for CASSSPPGFYEQYF. The complete variable domain, with remaining parts taken from reference TRBV28 and TRBJ2-7, reads DVKVTQSSRYLVKRTGEKVFLECVQDMDHENMFWYRQDPGLGLRLIYFSYDVKMKEKGDIPEGYSVSREKKERFSLILESASTNQTSMYLCASSSPPGFYEQYFGPGTRLTVT.

In its sample, this clonotype was seen many times. CDR3 loop: CASSSGQAGYEQYF. The CDR3 DNA reads TGCGCCAGCAGCTCGGGACAGGCCGGCTACGAGCAGTACTTC. The rearrangement joins TRBV5-1 to TRBJ2-7, with 8 positions matching TRBD1. The germline CDR1 and CDR2 sequences are SGHRS and YFSETQ. The length of the CDR3 is 14 residues. V gave up 3 bases and J gave up 3 bases; unmatched junction bases: 5.

There are many counts of this clonotype. The CDR3 protein is CASSPMADEQYF. The DNA for the CDR3 is TGTGCCAGCTCACCAATGGCTGACGAGCAGTACTTC. The rearrangement links TRBV18 to TRBJ2-7; no clear D gene. Trimming cost V 2 bases and J 5 bases, with 7 bases left between them. This CDR3 contains 12 residues. Germline V CDR1 and CDR2: KGHSH, LQKENI.

This clonotype has just one count. The chain links TRBV6-1 to TRBJ1-2; maybe TRBD1 (5 bases). Germline V gene lookup returns CDR1 MNHNS and CDR2 SASEGT. Trimming took off 6 bases at V and 1 base at J, with 9 bases between the two ends. The CDR3 is 13 residues long. CDR3 region: CASRTVDNYGYTF. In DNA form, the CDR3 reads TGTGCCAGCAGGACAGTCGATAACTATGGCTACACCTTC.

The sample holds a few counts of this clonotype. V and J are TRBV7-3 and TRBJ1-1; 8 nucleotides line up with TRBD1. The germline gives CDR1 SGHTA, CDR2 FQGTGA. J gave up 5 bases and V 4 bases, and 6 bases lay outside the gene matches. The CDR3 has 14 amino acids. The CDR3 nucleotides read TGTGCCAGCAGCTATCAGGGGGCGAAAACTGAAGCTTTCTTT. This encodes CASSYQGAKTEAFF.

This clonotype was found a few times. The chain has TRBV27 and TRBJ1-1; D not resolved. Germline V gene sequence: CDR1 MNHEY, CDR2 SMNVEV (reference sequence). V dropped 3 bases and J dropped 1 base, with 9 bases sitting between them. The CDR3 is 14 amino acids. The CDR3 loop reads CASSFISGNTEAFF. The CDR3 nucleotides are TGTGCCAGCAGTTTCATCTCGGGGAACACTGAAGCTTTCTTT.

This clonotype was detected a few times. This chain joins TRBV4-1 and TRBJ2-2; 8 bases are a match to TRBD2. With 4 bases clipped from V and 1 base from J, the junction kept 5 bases outside the gene matches. Germline V gene sequence: CDR1 MGHRA, CDR2 YSYEKL. The CDR3 consists of 16 residues. CDR3 DNA sequence: TGCGCCAGCAGCCCCCGGGCGGGGGGGAACACCGGGGAGCTGTTTTTT. It encodes CASSPRAGGNTGELFF.

A few counts support this clonotype. A much bigger clone sits one base away, suggesting this may be a read error. The chain joins TRBV20-1 to TRBJ2-1, with 9 positions matching TRBD1. Germline V gene data show CDR1 as DFQATT and CDR2 as SNEGSKA (reference sequence). CDR3 length equals 14 residues. The chain's CDR3 is CSASRDRDYNERFF. The DNA for the CDR3 is TGCAGTGCTTCCCGGGACAGGGATTACAATGAGCGGTTCTTC.

This rearrangement joins TRBV5-1 to TRBJ2-2; the match to TRBD1 covers 8 bases. The germline V gene encodes CDR1 SGHRS and CDR2 YFSETQ. This CDR3 contains 19 residues. Losses at the gene ends were 1 base for V and 1 base for J; bases not matched to a gene: 12. The CDR3, as DNA: TGCGCCAGCAGCTTGTTTTGGCCGGGGACAGGACTGAACACCGGGGAGCTGTTTTTT. Protein: CASSLFWPGTGLNTGELFF.

The chain recombines TRBV7-3 with TRBJ2-5; 7 positions agree with TRBD1. The CDR3 contains 15 residues. CDR1 is SGHTA, CDR2 FQGTGA, per germline. Trimming took 0 bases from V and 5 from J; bases not matched to a gene: 6. CDR3 amino acids: CASSLTGRGSETQYF. As DNA, the CDR3 is TGTGCCAGCAGCTTAACGGGCAGGGGGTCGGAGACCCAGTACTTC.

This clonotype was seen more than once but under ten times. This chain links TRBV5-6 with TRBJ1-6, with D possibly TRBD1 on 5 matching bases. The CDR3 is 15 residues long. V was trimmed by 4 bases and J by 6 bases, leaving 14 bases between them. Germline-derived CDR1 and CDR2 are SGHDT and YYEEEE. CDR3 sequence: CASSEYGGSNSPLHF. CDR3 DNA sequence: TGTGCCAGCAGCGAGTACGGGGGGAGTAATTCACCCCTCCACTTT.

This clonotype came up many times. The rearrangement joins TRBV6-1 to TRBJ2-3; possibly TRBD2 for D (6 bases). The CDR3 is made up of 14 amino acids. V lost 7 bases to trimming and J lost 1 base, with 12 bases between them. Germline CDR1 MNHNS, CDR2 SASEGT. The CDR3 spells CASTEGLRTDTQYF. The DNA of the CDR3 is TGTGCCAGCACGGAGGGATTACGCACAGATACGCAGTATTTT.

This clonotype occurred many times. The chain couples TRBV18 to TRBJ2-1; 7 nucleotides match TRBD1. Germline V gene sequence: CDR1 KGHSH, CDR2 LQKENI. The trim removed 1 base at V and 6 bases at J, leaving 12 bases unmatched. This CDR3 is 17 amino acids long. The CDR3 region is CASSPLTGVGAGNEQFF. The DNA for the CDR3 is TGTGCCAGCTCACCACTAACAGGGGTTGGTGCGGGCAATGAGCAGTTCTTC.

The chain combines TRBV25-1 with TRBJ1-4, with a tentative D call TRBD1 (6 bases). The V gene lost 2 bases and the J gene lost 7 bases, with 11 bases spanning the gap. The CDR3 runs 14 residues. From germline, CDR1 is MGHDK and CDR2 SYGVNS. The CDR3 is CASSETGLVEKLFF. The CDR3 DNA follows: TGTGCCAGCAGTGAAACAGGGTTGGTTGAAAAACTGTTTTTT.